This T cell receptor beta chain was sequenced during a study of T cells after yellow fever vaccination (dated by TCRdb to 2018 to 2020). Study-wide context: The SMART-Seq v4 Ultra Low Input RNA kit was used to prepare libraries from fractions with low cell numbers. Bulk TCR alpha and beta repertoires were sequenced longitudinally to track T-cell clones before and after primary and booster YFV17D yellow fever vaccination. Two healthy male donors, one aged 18 to 29 and one aged 30 to 40 years, made up the cohort. Blood was collected at multiple timepoints before and after primary and secondary immunization, and bulk PBMC replicates and cell subsets were isolated. Here is what the overall study found, with its caveats: After the booster, most clones that had expanded after primary vaccination were detected again (about 97% of CD4 and around 88% of CD8), suggesting broad maintenance of memory. The study included only a couple of donors, which limits how far the findings can be generalized. The secondary T-cell response was found to be weaker but faster than the primary response, with a peak reached on day 5 rather than on day 15. FACS-sorted repertoires could contain abundant contaminating clonotypes from the bulk population, so computational filtering was required. A small fraction of clonotypes appeared in both the CD4 and CD8 compartments, likely as a result of convergent recombination.

The germline V gene sets CDR1 to MNHNS and CDR2 to SASEGT. V is pared back by 5 bases and J by 1 base, with 14 bases lying between the germline termini. The CDR3 contains 15 residues, cysteine and phenylalanine counted. Kept here is only the CDR3 DNA, which spans 45 bases and is read in frame from base 1. This clonotype occurred a few times. Its antigen is not yet known. No much larger clone is present one base from it, and per-base qualities are unavailable. The treatment or condition label corresponds to: live attenuated yellow fever vaccine strain. At each blood-draw timepoint, two biological replicates of bulk PBMCs were collected. PBMCs were isolated from peripheral blood using a standard Ficoll-Paque protocol. TriZol was used to extract RNA from bulk PBMCs, from CD4 and CD8 fractions, and from dextramer-positive and dextramer-negative fractions. TCR cDNA was made using 5'RACE template switching, a step that added a universal primer site and unique molecular identifiers. Priming of cDNA synthesis was performed from both the TCR alpha and TCR beta constant segments. Library amplification involved two PCR steps, and the second step added sample barcodes and sequencing adapters. Sequencing of libraries was done on Illumina HiSeq 2500 (2x100 bp) or NovaSeq (2x150 bp). Concerning the study's data processing: Demultiplexing of reads and collapsing into UMI consensus sequences were performed with MIGEC, and V(D)J alignment was carried out with MiXCR. Using edgeR on replicate PBMC samples, clonotypes were called vaccine-responding if FDR was below 0.01 and the log2 fold change was above 5 up to day 15. CD4 or CD8 identity was assigned to each bulk clonotype according to whether the clonotype was present at higher abundance in the sequenced CD4 repertoire or the sequenced CD8 repertoire. TCRdb reprocessed the public reads (quality trimming at Q25 with fastp, clone calling with MiXCR) and kept in-frame beta chains. CDR3 protein duplicates are merged, each entry listing the most common genes and DNA. The V and J calls were not made by the authors but by TCRdb's processing. For this sample the table gives around 400,000 distinct CDR3 sequences, of which roughly 12% were detected only once. More than 15% of the sample lies in the top ten.

Specimen: PBMCs, collected on the day of the first yellow fever vaccination. The sequence derives from a young man who received the YFV17D yellow fever vaccine. The rearranged chain carries TRBV6-1 and TRBJ1-1; the D gene lacks a confident call. The CDR3 has the sequence CASSPRWQPNTEAFF. The DNA sequence is as follows: TGTGCCAGCAGTCCTCGTTGGCAGCCGAACACTGAAGCTTTCTTT.